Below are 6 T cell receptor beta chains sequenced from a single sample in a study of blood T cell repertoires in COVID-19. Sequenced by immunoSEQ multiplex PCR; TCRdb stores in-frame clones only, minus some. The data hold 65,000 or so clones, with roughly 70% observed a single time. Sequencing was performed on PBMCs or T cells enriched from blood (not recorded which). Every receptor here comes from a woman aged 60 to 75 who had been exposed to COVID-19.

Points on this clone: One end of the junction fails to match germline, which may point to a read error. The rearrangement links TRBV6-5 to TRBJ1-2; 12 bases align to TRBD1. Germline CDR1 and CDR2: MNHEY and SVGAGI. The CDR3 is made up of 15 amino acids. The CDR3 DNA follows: TGTGCCAGCAGTGACTCCGGGACAGGGGGCTTTGGCTACACCTTC. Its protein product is CASSDSGTGGFGYTF.

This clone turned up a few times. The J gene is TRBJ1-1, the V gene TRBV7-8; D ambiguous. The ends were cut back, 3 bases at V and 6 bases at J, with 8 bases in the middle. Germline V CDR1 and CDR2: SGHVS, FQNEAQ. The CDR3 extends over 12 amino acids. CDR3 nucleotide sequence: TGTGCCAGCAGCTTGAGGGTATCTGAAGCTTTCTTT. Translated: CASSLRVSEAFF.

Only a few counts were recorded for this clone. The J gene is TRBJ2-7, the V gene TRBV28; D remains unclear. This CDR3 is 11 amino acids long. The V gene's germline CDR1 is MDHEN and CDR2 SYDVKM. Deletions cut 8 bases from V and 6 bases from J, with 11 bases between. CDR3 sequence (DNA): TGTGCCAGCGCCAGTGGTATCGAGCAGTACTTC. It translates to CASASGIEQYF.

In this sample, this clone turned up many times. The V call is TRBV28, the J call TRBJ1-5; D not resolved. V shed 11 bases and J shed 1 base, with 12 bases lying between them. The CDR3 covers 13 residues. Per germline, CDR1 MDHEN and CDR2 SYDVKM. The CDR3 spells CAGREGSNQPQHF. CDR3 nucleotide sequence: TGTGCCGGGAGAGAGGGCAGCAATCAGCCCCAGCATTTT.

The CDR3 nucleotides are TGTGCCAGCAGCTCCCGGGGGGGCTTGGGAGATACGCAGTATTTT. Protein: CASSSRGGLGDTQYF. The genes are TRBV5-4 and TRBJ2-3, with 8 bases that match TRBD2. Germline trimming cut 3 bases from V and 5 bases from J; bases unmatched to any gene: 8. This CDR3 contains 15 residues. Per the germline V gene, CDR1 is SGHNT and CDR2 is YYREEE (reference sequence).

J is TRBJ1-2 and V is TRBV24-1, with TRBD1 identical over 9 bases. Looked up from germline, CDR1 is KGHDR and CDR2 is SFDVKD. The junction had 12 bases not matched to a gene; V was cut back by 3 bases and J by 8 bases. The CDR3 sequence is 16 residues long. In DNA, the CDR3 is TGTGCCACCAGTGATGGCCCGGGACAGGGTAGGGTAGGCTACACCTTC. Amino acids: CATSDGPGQGRVGYTF.